The present T cell receptor (beta chain) was sequenced within a study of CD4 T cells in relation to SARS-CoV-2 and coronaviruses. Unexposed donor CD4+ T cells date from about 2011-2019, before the COVID-19 pandemic. CD4+ T cells were isolated from the cells after around eleven days of culture. Cells permitting, SARS-CoV-2 S/N and four cold-coronavirus spikes were tested on unexposed-donor CD4+ T cells. On this clone: Its cognate antigen is unknown.

Measured with immunoSEQ multiplex PCR; TCRdb has only the in-frame clones, and not every one. In the table there are about 19,000 clones, approximately 80% of which are singletons. Germline V gene sequence: CDR1 GTSNPN, CDR2 SVGIG (reference sequence). V lost 2 bases to trimming and J lost 0 bases, with 11 bases between them. The CDR3 loop spans 14 amino acids. General observations from the study: Monoreactive clones expanded significantly more to SARS-CoV-2 than crossreactive clones did.

The sequencing input was CD4+ T cells from PBMCs, cultured in vitro. The receptor was derived from a human donor in good health. V is TRBV30 and J is TRBJ2-7; D possibly matches TRBD1 or TRBD2 (6 bases each). In nucleotides, the CDR3 is TGTGCCTGGAGTATTCGGGGGCCCTCCTACGAGCAGTACTTC. Amino acids: CAWSIRGPSYEQYF.